The present TCR beta chain was sequenced within a study of cytomegalovirus exposure and HLA in healthy donors. Germline lookup yields CDR1 ENHRY and CDR2 SYGVKD. The CDR3 extends over 14 amino acids. V lost 0 bases, J lost 2 bases, and 7 bases lay in between. Vbeta (60) and Jbeta (13) primers were used in the PCR. Data came from immunoSEQ multiplex PCR; TCRdb stores just in-frame clones and leaves some out. The table includes about 200,000 clones, around 81% detected once. The chain employs TRBV10-3 and TRBJ2-5; D gene unclear. The specimen sequenced was PBMCs. The sequence came from a man between 18 and 29 years old in good health and CMV-seronegative. CDR3 in amino acids: CAISESLTQETQYF. CDR3 in DNA: TGTGCCATCAGTGAGTCTCTAACTCAAGAGACCCAGTACTTC.